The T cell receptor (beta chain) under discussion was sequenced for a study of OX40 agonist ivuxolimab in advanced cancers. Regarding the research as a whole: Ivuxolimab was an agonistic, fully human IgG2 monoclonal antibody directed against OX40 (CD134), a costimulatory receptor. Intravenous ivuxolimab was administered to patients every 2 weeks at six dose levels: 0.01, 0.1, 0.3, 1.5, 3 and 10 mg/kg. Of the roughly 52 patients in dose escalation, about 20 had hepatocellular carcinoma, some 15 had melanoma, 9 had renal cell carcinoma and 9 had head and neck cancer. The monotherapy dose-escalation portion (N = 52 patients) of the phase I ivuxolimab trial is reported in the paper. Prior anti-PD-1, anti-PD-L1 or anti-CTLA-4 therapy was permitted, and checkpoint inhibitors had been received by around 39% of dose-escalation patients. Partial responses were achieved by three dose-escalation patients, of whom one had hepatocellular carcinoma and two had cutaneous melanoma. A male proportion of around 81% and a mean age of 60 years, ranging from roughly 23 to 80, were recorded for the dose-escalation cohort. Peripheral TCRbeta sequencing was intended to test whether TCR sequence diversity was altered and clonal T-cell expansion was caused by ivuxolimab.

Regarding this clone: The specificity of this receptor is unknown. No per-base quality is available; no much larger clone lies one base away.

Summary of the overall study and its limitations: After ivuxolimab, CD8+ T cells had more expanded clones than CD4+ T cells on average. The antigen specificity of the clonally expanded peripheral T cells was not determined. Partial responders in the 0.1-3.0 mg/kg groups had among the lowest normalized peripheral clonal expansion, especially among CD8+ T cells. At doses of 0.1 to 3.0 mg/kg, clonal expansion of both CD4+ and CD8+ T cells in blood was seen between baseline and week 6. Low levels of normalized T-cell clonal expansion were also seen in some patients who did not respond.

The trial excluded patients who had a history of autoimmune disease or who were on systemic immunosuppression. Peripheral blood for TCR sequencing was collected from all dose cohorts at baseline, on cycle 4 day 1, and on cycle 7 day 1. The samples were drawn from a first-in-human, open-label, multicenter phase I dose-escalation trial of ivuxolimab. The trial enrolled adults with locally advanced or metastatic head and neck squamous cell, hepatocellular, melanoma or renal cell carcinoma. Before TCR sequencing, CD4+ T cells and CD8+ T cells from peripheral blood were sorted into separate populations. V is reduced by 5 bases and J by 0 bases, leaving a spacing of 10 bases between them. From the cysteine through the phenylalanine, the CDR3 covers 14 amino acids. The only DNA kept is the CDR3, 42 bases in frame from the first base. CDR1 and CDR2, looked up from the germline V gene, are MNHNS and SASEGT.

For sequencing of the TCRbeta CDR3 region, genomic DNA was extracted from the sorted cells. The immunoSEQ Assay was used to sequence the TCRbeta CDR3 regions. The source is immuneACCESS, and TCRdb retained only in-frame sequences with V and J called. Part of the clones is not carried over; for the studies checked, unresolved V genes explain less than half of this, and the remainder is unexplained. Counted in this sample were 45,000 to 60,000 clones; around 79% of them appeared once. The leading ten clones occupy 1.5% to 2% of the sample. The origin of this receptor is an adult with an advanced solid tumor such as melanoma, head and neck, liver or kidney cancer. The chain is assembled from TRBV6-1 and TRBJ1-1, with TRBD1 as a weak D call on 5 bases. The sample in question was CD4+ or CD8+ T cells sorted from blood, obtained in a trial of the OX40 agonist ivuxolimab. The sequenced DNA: TGTGCCAGCAGTTTTGCCAGGGTGAACACTGAAGCTTTCTTT. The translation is CASSFARVNTEAFF.